Listed below are T cell receptor beta chains from one sample, sequenced in a study of blood T cells in healthy people across ages. In TCRdb, the 5' RACE reads were re-called with MiXCR into one record per CDR3 protein. This sample has under 950,000 distinct CDR3 sequences, with about 20% found just once. The specimen was blood. These receptors originate from a man in his 70s in good health. Both conserved end residues are part of each CDR3. Only some rows state a clone size, as once, few, many or a class for expanded clones.

TRBJ2-3 | TRBV4-3 | few | CASSHTSGSTDTQYF
TRBJ1-5 | TRBV12-3/TRBV12-4 | . | CASSKGQGIGQPQHF
TRBJ2-1 | TRBV9 | . | CASSPQLAGGNEQFF
TRBJ2-1 | TRBV12-3/TRBV12-4 | few | CASSDTQGRPPVYNEQFF
TRBJ2-1 | TRBV7-2 | . | CASSLRSGGAYEQFF
TRBJ2-1 | TRBV29-1 | . | CSVDVAGPLFF
TRBJ1-1 | TRBV11-2 | . | CASSPVRGNTEAFF
TRBJ1-3 | TRBV10-3 | . | CAISAGLTEGNTIYF
TRBJ2-7 | TRBV12-3/TRBV12-4 | many | CASSSAGGGSYEQYF
TRBJ2-4 | TRBV6-1 | . | CASRGSIGASKNIQYF
TRBJ2-5 | TRBV20-1 | . | CSAPRNQETQYF
TRBJ1-3 | TRBV5-1 | . | CAGSLGHSGNTIYF
TRBJ1-4 | TRBV7-2 | few | CASSLARQASTNEKLFF